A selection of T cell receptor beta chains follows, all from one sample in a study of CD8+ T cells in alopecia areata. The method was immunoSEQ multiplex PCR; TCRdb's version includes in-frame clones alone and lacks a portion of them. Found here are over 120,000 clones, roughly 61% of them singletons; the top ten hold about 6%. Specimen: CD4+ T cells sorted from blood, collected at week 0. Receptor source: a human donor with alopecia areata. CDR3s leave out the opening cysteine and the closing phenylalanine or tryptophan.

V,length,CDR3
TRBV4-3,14,ASSRGTATSNSPLH
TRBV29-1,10,SVEDSYNEQF
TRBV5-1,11,ASLSGTEETQY
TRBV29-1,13,SVEDSTTQNTEAF
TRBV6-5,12,ASSYSRSALEQY
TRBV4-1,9,ASSQAQGLF
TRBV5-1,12,ASSLGHPNYGYT
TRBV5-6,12,ASSFGGPYNEQF
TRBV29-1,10,SVQGAGGELF
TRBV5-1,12,ASSRGGGMDEQF
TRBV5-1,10,ASSSAGYEQY
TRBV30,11,ATRQTNTGELF
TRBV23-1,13,ASSRRDRGREPQH
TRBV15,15,ATSRDRAAVSYNEQF
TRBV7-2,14,ASSLVAGANTGELF
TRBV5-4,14,ASSFHPGQGARGYT
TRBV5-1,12,ASSDLTGFNEQF
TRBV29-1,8,SVGTEPQH
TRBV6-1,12,ASTPLTGGYGYT
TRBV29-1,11,STLQGRNTEAF
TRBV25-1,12,ASSDRELGDRVY
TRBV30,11,AWSPDTNYEQY
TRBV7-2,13,ASSSTGTVNEKLF
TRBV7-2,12,ASSVPTAGGPQY
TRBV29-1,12,SATGARAKNIQY
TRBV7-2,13,ASSLAVISNQPQH
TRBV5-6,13,ASSSTGIHQETQY
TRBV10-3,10,AISELNEKLF
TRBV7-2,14,ASSLLAEPYNSPLH
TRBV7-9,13,ASSLGFAGHQPQH
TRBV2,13,ASSDLEGAHNEQF
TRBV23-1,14,ASTTLDRDEPYEQY
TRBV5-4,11,ASSRTVEETQY
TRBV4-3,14,ASSQGVVAVGTEAF
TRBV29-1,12,SVIDSRSGNTIY
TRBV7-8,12,ASSLGGQQETQY
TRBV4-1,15,ASSQALNLAGEDEQY
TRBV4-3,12,ASSRGMVGETQY
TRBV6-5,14,ASSYSSTPLGYGYT
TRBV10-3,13,AISEWTSGVYEQY
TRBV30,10,AWDRANYGYT
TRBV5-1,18,ASSLEPGQRYSTADYEQY
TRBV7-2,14,ASTESGDYSYNEQF
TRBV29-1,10,SGDRDMYGYT
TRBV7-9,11,ASSLMEGSGYT
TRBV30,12,AWSVSAVVATQY
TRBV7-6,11,ASSLGPDTEAF
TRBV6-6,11,ASSYWETGELF
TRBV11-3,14,ASSRGWTEAKNIQY
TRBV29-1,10,SGGPATGELF
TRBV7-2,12,ASSPELAKNIQY
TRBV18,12,ASSPVEGNTEAF
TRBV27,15,ASSSIRTSGGGETQY
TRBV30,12,AWSVIRTSGELF